These T cell receptor beta chains were read from a single sample in a study of cytomegalovirus exposure and HLA in healthy donors. Some clones are missing from TCRdb's copy, which holds only in-frame ones; the method was immunoSEQ multiplex PCR. This table has roughly 200,000 clones, approximately 82% appearing once. Sequencing was carried out using PBMCs. These receptors came from a woman between 18 and 30 years old in good health and CMV-seronegative. Each CDR3 is given with its conserved first and last residue. A D gene is named only where the DNA matches it firmly. The size field is filled for only some rows; it gives once, few, many or a size class.

TRBJ1-5 NA 14 TRBV19 NA CASSSMYSNQPQHF TGTGCCAGTAGTAGTATGTATAGCAATCAGCCCCAGCATTTT
TRBJ2-3 NA 14 TRBV29-1 NA CSDSGGSSTDTQYF TGCAGCGACTCAGGAGGTTCTAGCACAGATACGCAGTATTTT
TRBJ2-1 once 14 TRBV7-2 NA CASSSGRGGQEQFF TGTGCCAGCAGCTCCGGTCGGGGGGGACAGGAGCAGTTCTTC
TRBJ2-7 NA 14 TRBV9 TRBD1 CASSVGTGEYEQYF TGTGCCAGCAGCGTAGGGACAGGGGAATACGAGCAGTACTTC
TRBJ2-1 once 16 TRBV30 TRBD2 CAWNSRELFVYNEQFF TGTGCCTGGAATTCGCGGGAGCTATTCGTTTACAATGAGCAGTTCTTC
TRBJ2-7 once 15 TRBV4-1 TRBD1 CASSQSGTGVGEQYF TGCGCCAGCAGCCAGTCCGGGACAGGGGTTGGCGAGCAGTACTTC
TRBJ2-3 NA 16 TRBV5-1 TRBD1 CASSENEGASTDTQYF TGCGCCAGCAGCGAGAACGAGGGGGCCAGCACAGATACGCAGTATTTT
TRBJ2-5 NA 17 TRBV28 TRBD2 CASSFGTSGRGKETQYF TGTGCCAGCAGTTTCGGGACTAGCGGGAGGGGAAAAGAGACCCAGTACTTC
TRBJ2-3 NA 14 TRBV28 TRBD2 CASILSGRTDTQYF TGTGCCAGCATTCTCAGCGGGAGGACAGATACGCAGTATTTT
TRBJ1-1 NA 16 TRBV18 TRBD1 CASSPRGQEMNTEAFF TGTGCCAGCTCACCAAGGGGACAGGAGATGAACACTGAAGCTTTCTTT
TRBJ2-5 NA 12 TRBV7-9 NA CASSLEERQQYF TGTGCCAGCAGCTTAGAGGAGCGGCAGCAGTACTTC
TRBJ1-1 few 15 TRBV6-5 NA CASSSRVGSYTEAFF TGTGCCAGCAGTTCCCGGGTCGGCAGCTACACTGAAGCTTTCTTT
TRBJ1-1 few 10 TRBV30 NA CAWGSTEAFF TGTGCCTGGGGGAGCACTGAAGCTTTCTTT
TRBJ2-5 NA 14 TRBV7-8 NA CASSFTALQETQYF TGTGCCAGCAGCTTCACCGCGCTTCAAGAGACCCAGTACTTC
TRBJ1-5 NA 16 TRBV4-1 TRBD1 CASSQDRGTGAQPQHF TGCGCCAGCAGCCAAGATAGGGGGACAGGGGCTCAGCCCCAGCATTTT
TRBJ2-5 NA 13 TRBV29-1 TRBD1 CSVARDRKETQYF TGCAGCGTTGCCCGGGACAGAAAAGAGACCCAGTACTTC
TRBJ2-2 NA 16 TRBV7-2 TRBD1 CASSLAGDRVAGELFF TGTGCCAGCAGCTTAGCGGGGGACAGGGTGGCCGGGGAGCTGTTTTTT
TRBJ1-1 few 17 TRBV4-3 NA CASSQAKDIAGDTEAFF TGCGCCAGCAGCCAGGCGAAAGATATCGCAGGGGATACTGAAGCTTTCTTT
TRBJ1-2 NA 15 TRBV14 NA CASSQGWAGRHGYTF TGTGCCAGCAGCCAAGGTTGGGCAGGGCGGCATGGCTACACCTTC
TRBJ2-1 NA 15 TRBV9 NA CASSQEDTGSNEQFF TGTGCCAGCAGCCAAGAAGACACAGGGTCCAATGAGCAGTTCTTC
TRBJ1-4 NA 14 TRBV28 NA CASSSNRFREKLFF TGTGCCAGCAGTTCTAACAGATTTCGGGAAAAACTGTTTTTT
TRBJ2-1 NA 14 TRBV5-1 NA CASSLGGHYNEQFF TGCGCCAGCAGCTTGGGCGGGCACTACAATGAGCAGTTCTTC
TRBJ2-5 NA 15 TRBV13 TRBD1 CASSLGGDRAETQYF TGTGCCAGCAGCTTAGGGGGGGACAGGGCAGAGACCCAGTACTTC
TRBJ2-1 NA 15 TRBV11-2 TRBD2 CASSLALAGDNEQFF TGTGCCAGCAGCTTAGCTTTAGCGGGGGACAATGAGCAGTTCTTC
TRBJ2-1 once 14 TRBV2 NA CASEGQAVTNEQFF TGTGCCAGCGAGGGCCAGGCTGTAACAAATGAGCAGTTCTTC
TRBJ1-1 few 14 TRBV30 NA CAWSVTGLNTEAFF TGTGCCTGGAGTGTAACAGGGTTGAACACTGAAGCTTTCTTT
TRBJ1-6 once 18 TRBV2 NA CASSHSSPLSLDNSPLHF TGTGCCAGCAGTCATAGCAGCCCCCTAAGCCTAGATAATTCACCCCTCCACTTT
TRBJ1-2 NA 13 TRBV27 NA CASSSAVGGGYTF TGTGCCAGCAGTTCCGCGGTGGGGGGTGGCTACACCTTC
TRBJ2-7 NA 14 TRBV30 NA CAWDRAIESYEQYF TGTGCCTGGGATAGAGCCATAGAATCCTACGAGCAGTACTTC
TRBJ1-5 NA 16 TRBV19 TRBD1 CASSGLGQGKGQPQHF TGTGCCAGTAGTGGCCTGGGACAGGGTAAAGGTCAGCCCCAGCATTTT
TRBJ2-5 NA 15 TRBV28 NA CASSFSSTEQETQYF TGTGCCAGCAGTTTTTCCTCGACAGAACAAGAGACCCAGTACTTC
TRBJ2-1 NA 13 TRBV7-9 NA CASSLGGVNEQFF TGTGCCAGCAGCTTAGGGGGGGTCAATGAGCAGTTCTTC
TRBJ2-7 few 13 TRBV6-6 NA CASSYDRRDEQYF TGTGCCAGCAGTTACGACAGGAGAGACGAGCAGTACTTC
TRBJ2-5 NA 13 TRBV14 NA CASSLEAEETQYF TGTGCCAGCAGCCTGGAGGCGGAAGAGACCCAGTACTTC
TRBJ1-5 NA 13 TRBV6-1 NA CASSSQGSQPQHF TGTGCCAGCAGCTCACAGGGTAGTCAGCCCCAGCATTTT
TRBJ1-4 NA 16 TRBV28 TRBD1 CASSLDLQGAGEKLFF TGTGCCAGCAGTTTGGATCTACAGGGGGCGGGTGAAAAACTGTTTTTT
TRBJ2-7 NA 17 TRBV7-9 NA CASSSPGLQFIGVEQYF TGTGCCAGCAGTTCCCCTGGTCTCCAATTCATCGGGGTCGAGCAGTACTTC
TRBJ1-5 NA 16 TRBV27 NA CASSPQAGPSNQPQHF TGTGCCAGCAGTCCTCAGGCGGGACCCTCCAATCAGCCCCAGCATTTT
TRBJ2-7 once 14 TRBV30 TRBD2 CASAPGLAGIEQYF TGTGCCAGCGCGCCGGGACTAGCGGGAATCGAGCAGTACTTC
TRBJ2-1 NA 15 TRBV6-5 TRBD2 CASSYGGRTGNEQFF TGTGCCAGCAGTTACGGCGGGAGGACGGGGAATGAGCAGTTCTTC
TRBJ2-3 NA 15 TRBV6-5 TRBD2 CASSPGLAGGVGQYF TGTGCCAGCAGCCCCGGACTAGCGGGAGGAGTAGGGCAGTATTTT
TRBJ2-7 NA 15 TRBV7-8 TRBD2 CASSLTGGVTYEQYF TGTGCCAGCAGCTTAACCGGGGGGGTAACCTACGAGCAGTACTTC
TRBJ2-3 once 19 TRBV29-1 TRBD2 CSVEDYGTSGLLSTDTQYF TGCAGCGTTGAAGATTACGGGACTAGCGGGCTCCTTAGCACAGATACGCAGTATTTT